Listed below are T cell receptor beta chains from one sample, sequenced in a study of T cells in Graves' hyperthyroidism and ophthalmopathy. TCRdb processed the multiplex PCR reads anew with MiXCR; each CDR3 protein has one entry. The data contain hundreds of thousands of distinct CDR3 sequences, 15% to 19% of them singletons. The specimen sequenced was blood. The receptors derive from a woman aged 18-29 years with Graves' hyperthyroidism. CDR3s include the opening cysteine and the closing phenylalanine or tryptophan. The D gene is left open where the match is weak. Not every row has a clone size; where given, it reads once, few, many or a size class.

clone_size	v_call	j_call	d_call	cdr3_aa	cdr3_nt
few	TRBV19	TRBJ2-4	NA	CASSMSEGIQYF	TGTGCCAGTAGTATGTCGGAGGGCATTCAGTACTTC
many	TRBV12-3/TRBV12-4	TRBJ2-1	NA	CASSEPGHRVNEQFF	TGTGCCAGCAGTGAACCGGGACATCGGGTAAATGAGCAGTTCTTC
many	TRBV3-1	TRBJ2-1	TRBD1	CASSPPSGGSYNEQFF	TGTGCCAGCAGCCCCCCATCAGGGGGATCCTACAATGAGCAGTTCTTC
many	TRBV6-1	TRBJ1-5	NA	CASTIRGDNQPQHF	TGTGCCAGCACCATTAGGGGCGACAATCAGCCCCAGCATTTT
many	TRBV7-9	TRBJ2-3	TRBD2	CASSPPWASGGVPLTQYF	TGTGCCAGCAGCCCCCCCTGGGCTAGCGGGGGGGTTCCCCTAACGCAGTATTTT
few	TRBV14	TRBJ2-7	TRBD1	CASSQLGGQNYEQYF	TGTGCCAGCAGCCAACTTGGGGGACAGAACTACGAGCAGTACTTC
few	TRBV19	TRBJ1-6	NA	CASSMIDLTYSPLHF	TGTGCCAGTAGTATGATAGACCTAACGTATTCACCCCTCCACTTT
many	TRBV11-2	TRBJ1-2	NA	CASSSRQALGNGYTF	TGTGCCAGCAGCTCCCGACAGGCCTTGGGGAATGGCTACACCTTC
many	TRBV5-1	TRBJ1-2	NA	CASSLEPGHNYGYTF	TGCGCCAGCAGCTTGGAGCCAGGCCATAACTATGGCTACACCTTC
NA	TRBV7-9	TRBJ2-7	TRBD2	CASSLVGVGGRRDEQYF	TGTGCCAGCAGCTTAGTCGGAGTTGGCGGGAGGAGAGACGAGCAGTACTTC
many	TRBV5-1	TRBJ2-1	TRBD2	CASSWGLALYNEQFF	TGCGCCAGCAGCTGGGGACTAGCGTTGTACAATGAGCAGTTCTTC
many	TRBV20-1	TRBJ2-7	TRBD2	CSALVGAGREVYEQYF	TGCAGTGCGCTAGTAGGAGCGGGGCGGGAGGTCTACGAGCAGTACTTC
few	TRBV19	TRBJ2-2	NA	CASISANTGELFF	TGTGCCAGTATAAGCGCAAACACCGGGGAGCTGTTTTTT
few	TRBV10-3	TRBJ1-2	TRBD1	CAISTGQGGGYTF	TGTGCCATCAGCACAGGACAGGGGGGCGGCTACACCTTC
many	TRBV4-1	TRBJ2-2	TRBD2	CASSQVLADFTGELFF	TGCGCCAGCAGCCAGGTACTAGCGGACTTCACCGGGGAGCTGTTTTTT
many	TRBV20-1	TRBJ2-7	TRBD1	CSARAPGQAAHEQYF	TGCAGTGCTAGAGCCCCGGGACAGGCGGCCCACGAGCAGTACTTC
many	TRBV9	TRBJ2-1	TRBD2	CASSGTSGIGNEQFF	TGTGCCAGCAGCGGTACTAGCGGGATTGGCAATGAGCAGTTCTTC
many	TRBV2	TRBJ2-4	TRBD2	CASRRASGTIAKNIQYF	TGTGCCAGCAGGAGAGCTAGCGGGACGATAGCCAAAAACATTCAGTACTTC
NA	TRBV5-5	TRBJ2-7	NA	CASSLMGECEQYF	TGTGCCAGCAGTCTCATGGGGGAATGCGAGCAGTACTTC
NA	TRBV29-1	TRBJ2-3	NA	CSVAPRGAGITDTQYF	TGCAGCGTCGCACCCCGTGGGGCGGGAATCACAGATACGCAGTATTTT
NA	TRBV7-7	TRBJ2-1	TRBD1	CASSLARGTGTGGDEQFF	TGTGCTAGCAGCTTAGCGAGAGGGACCGGGACAGGGGGCGATGAGCAGTTCTTC
NA	TRBV29-1	TRBJ2-7	TRBD2	CSVEDPTSGSSYEQYF	TGCAGCGTTGAAGATCCGACTAGCGGAAGCTCCTACGAGCAGTACTTC
many	TRBV27	TRBJ2-7	NA	CASSLRAGPTYEQYF	TGTGCCAGCAGTTTACGCGCAGGGCCCACCTACGAGCAGTACTTC
many	TRBV12-3/TRBV12-4	TRBJ1-4	NA	CASRMGDEFEKLFF	TGTGCCAGCAGGATGGGGGATGAGTTTGAAAAACTGTTTTTT
many	TRBV10-3	TRBJ1-1	NA	CAIRQGTVNTEAFF	TGTGCCATCAGGCAGGGTACGGTGAACACTGAAGCTTTCTTT
few	TRBV19	TRBJ1-6	NA	CASSIPGVGNSPLHF	TGTGCCAGTAGTATTCCCGGGGTCGGTAATTCACCCCTCCACTTT
many	TRBV28	TRBJ2-7	NA	CASSFGVSYEQYF	TGTGCCAGCAGTTTTGGTGTGAGCTACGAGCAGTACTTC
many	TRBV15	TRBJ1-6	NA	CATSRATGSSSPLHF	TGTGCCACCAGCAGGGCGACAGGTTCCTCTTCACCCCTCCACTTT
NA	TRBV19	TRBJ1-2	NA	CASSMGIANYGYTF	TGTGCCAGTAGTATGGGCATCGCTAACTATGGCTACACCTTC
NA	TRBV25-1	TRBJ1-1	NA	CASSELGDTEAFF	TGTGCCAGCAGTGAATTAGGGGACACTGAAGCTTTCTTT
many	TRBV2	TRBJ1-1	NA	CASRGQGATEAFF	TGTGCCAGCCGGGGCCAGGGAGCCACTGAAGCTTTCTTT
NA	TRBV18	TRBJ2-7	TRBD1	CASSQGQVHEQYF	TGTGCCAGCTCACAAGGACAGGTCCACGAGCAGTACTTC
NA	TRBV20-1	TRBJ2-1	NA	CSAKNSYNEQFF	TGCAGTGCTAAAAACTCCTACAATGAGCAGTTCTTC
many	TRBV20-1	TRBJ2-1	NA	CSASPLTLEQFF	TGCAGTGCTAGCCCCCTCACCCTTGAGCAGTTCTTC
NA	TRBV27	TRBJ2-7	NA	CASSLGHPRSYEQYF	TGTGCCAGCAGTTTAGGACATCCGCGCTCCTACGAGCAGTACTTC
many	TRBV28	TRBJ1-5	NA	CASTLAGRPQHF	TGTGCCAGCACCTTAGCGGGGCGGCCCCAGCATTTT
many	TRBV2	TRBJ2-2	NA	CASSGLTAGTGELFF	TGTGCCAGCAGTGGACTAACTGCGGGCACCGGGGAGCTGTTTTTT
NA	TRBV4-1	TRBJ1-4	NA	CASSQRALANEKLFF	TGCGCCAGCAGCCAACGGGCCCTGGCTAATGAAAAACTGTTTTTT
NA	TRBV29-1	TRBJ2-2	NA	CSVAHAPSGELFF	TGCAGCGTTGCCCACGCCCCTTCTGGGGAGCTGTTTTTT
many	TRBV5-1	TRBJ2-7	TRBD1	CASSRGQFAVEQYF	TGCGCCAGCAGCAGGGGACAGTTTGCGGTCGAGCAGTACTTC
NA	TRBV11-2	TRBJ2-7	NA	CASSPPPPREQYF	TGTGCCAGCAGCCCTCCGCCGCCACGAGAGCAGTACTTC
many	TRBV24-1	TRBJ1-1	NA	CATSLGAEGNTEAFF	TGTGCCACCAGCCTTGGGGCGGAGGGGAACACTGAAGCTTTCTTT
many	TRBV7-2	TRBJ2-5	NA	CASRPRPRPQETQYF	TGTGCCAGCAGACCCAGACCCCGGCCCCAAGAGACCCAGTACTTC
many	TRBV28	TRBJ2-5	TRBD2	CASEGAGRGAWETQYF	TGTGCCAGCGAAGGAGCGGGGAGGGGAGCTTGGGAGACCCAGTACTTC
NA	TRBV3-1	TRBJ2-3	TRBD2	CASSPRAGAGLTDTQYF	TGTGCCAGCAGCCCCAGAGCGGGGGCGGGGCTGACAGATACGCAGTATTTT
many	TRBV13	TRBJ2-6	NA	CASSSRDIVNPGANVLTF	TGTGCCAGCAGCTCTCGGGACATTGTCAATCCTGGGGCCAACGTCCTGACTTTC
NA	TRBV27	TRBJ1-5	TRBD1	CASSSTRTGPMNQPQHF	TGTGCCAGCAGTTCCACTAGGACAGGGCCGATGAATCAGCCCCAGCATTTT
many	TRBV2	TRBJ2-3	NA	CASKWQAGTDTQYF	TGTGCCAGCAAGTGGCAGGCGGGAACAGATACGCAGTATTTT
many	TRBV18	TRBJ2-5	TRBD1	CASSTGEETQYF	TGTGCCAGCTCAACAGGGGAAGAGACCCAGTACTTC
few	TRBV5-1	TRBJ2-3	TRBD2	CASSGGLAGDTDTQYF	TGCGCCAGCAGCGGCGGACTAGCGGGAGACACAGATACGCAGTATTTT
many	TRBV18	TRBJ2-1	NA	CASSPGDEQFF	TGTGCCAGCTCGCCAGGCGATGAGCAGTTCTTC
many	TRBV29-1	TRBJ1-2	TRBD1	CSVDGGGRGYTF	TGCAGCGTCGACGGAGGGGGCCGGGGCTACACCTTC
many	TRBV30	TRBJ2-5	TRBD2	CAWDSGSDETQYF	TGTGCCTGGGATAGCGGGAGCGATGAGACCCAGTACTTC
many	TRBV29-1	TRBJ1-2	NA	CSVLGGNYGYTF	TGCAGCGTTCTAGGGGGTAACTATGGCTACACCTTC
many	TRBV3-1	TRBJ2-3	NA	CASSQGGSDTQYF	TGTGCCAGCAGCCAAGGAGGCTCTGATACGCAGTATTTT
many	TRBV27	TRBJ2-3	TRBD2	CASSLIIGGGASDTQYF	TGTGCCAGCAGTTTAATAATCGGCGGGGGGGCATCAGATACGCAGTATTTT
many	TRBV10-3	TRBJ1-1	NA	CAISWDRENTEAFF	TGTGCCATCAGTTGGGATCGGGAGAACACTGAAGCTTTCTTT
few	TRBV5-1	TRBJ2-7	TRBD2	CASRPGLAEPTYEQYF	TGCGCCAGCAGGCCGGGACTAGCGGAGCCGACCTACGAGCAGTACTTC
many	TRBV11-3	TRBJ2-2	TRBD1	CASSRTGVNTGELFF	TGTGCCAGCAGCCGGACAGGGGTGAACACCGGGGAGCTGTTTTTT